Presented here are 5 T cell receptor beta chains from one specimen sequenced in a study. TCRdb keeps only in-frame clones here, not all; method: immunoSEQ multiplex PCR. The sample consists of 60,000 to 85,000 clones, roughly 95% of them appearing once. Material: PBMCs. Receptors were obtained from a man aged 40-49 years with rheumatoid arthritis.

The chain uses TRBV21-1 and TRBJ2-7; the D call in the table, TRBD1, was not verified against the DNA. TRBV21-1 is designated a pseudogene. This CDR3 contains 17 residues. CDR3 in amino acids: CASSKGGGPGPSYEQYF. CDR3 sequence (DNA): TGTGCCAGCAGCAAAGGAGGGGGCCCTGGACCCTCCTACGAGCAGTACTTC.

The chain is built from TRBV5-1 and TRBJ1-2; D may be TRBD1 (6 bases). V dropped 4 bases and J dropped 5 bases, with 9 bases sitting between them. CDR3 length equals 12 residues. CDR1 is SGHRS, CDR2 YFSETQ, per germline. The CDR3 nucleotides read TGCGCCAGCAGCGAAGGGGGTTATGGCTACACCTTC. Translation gives CASSEGGYGYTF.

The rearrangement links TRBV28 to TRBJ2-3, with 10 bases matching TRBD2. The V gene's germline CDR1 is MDHEN and CDR2 SYDVKM. The CDR3 extends over 16 amino acids. The ends lost 3 bases at V and 1 base at J; junction bases unmatched: 4. Here the CDR3 DNA reads TGTGCCAGCAGTTTGGTCGGGACTAGCGGCACAGATACGCAGTATTTT. Amino acids: CASSLVGTSGTDTQYF.

The V and J genes are TRBV27 and TRBJ2-1; possibly TRBD1 or TRBD2 for D (5 bases each). The CDR3 has 13 residues. Trimming cost V 7 bases and J 6 bases, with 13 bases left between them. Germline V gene lookup returns CDR1 MNHEY and CDR2 SMNVEV (reference sequence). The DNA for the CDR3 is TGTGCCAGCACGAGAGGGGATCGCAATGAGCAGTTCTTC. Amino acid sequence: CASTRGDRNEQFF.

The rearrangement uses TRBV6-6 and TRBJ2-2; 14 bases line up with TRBD2. CDR3 length: 18 residues. V shed 5 bases and J 6 bases; nucleotides not matched to a gene: 11. Germline CDR1 MNHNY, CDR2 SVGAGI (reference sequence). CDR3 sequence: CASSPPGTGLAGAGELFF. Here the CDR3 DNA reads TGTGCCAGCAGTCCCCCGGGGACGGGACTAGCGGGAGCCGGGGAGCTGTTTTTT.